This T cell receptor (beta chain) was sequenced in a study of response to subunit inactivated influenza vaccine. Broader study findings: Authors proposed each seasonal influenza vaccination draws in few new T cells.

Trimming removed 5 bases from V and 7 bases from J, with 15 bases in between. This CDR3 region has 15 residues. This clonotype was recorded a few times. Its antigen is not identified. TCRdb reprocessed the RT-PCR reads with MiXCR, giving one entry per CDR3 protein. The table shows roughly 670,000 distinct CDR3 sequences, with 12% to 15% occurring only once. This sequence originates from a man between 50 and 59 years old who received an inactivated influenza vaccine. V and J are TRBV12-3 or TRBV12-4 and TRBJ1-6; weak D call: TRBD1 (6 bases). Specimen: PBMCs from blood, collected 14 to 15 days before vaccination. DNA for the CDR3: TGTGCCAGCAGTCCCGAGGGGGGCAGGAATTCACCCCTCCACTTT. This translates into CASSPEGGRNSPLHF.